These T cell receptor beta chains were read from a single sample in a study of CD8 T cells in ankylosing spondylitis. Via MiXCR, TCRdb re-called the 5' RACE reads, giving one row per CDR3 protein. The sample yields around 180,000 distinct CDR3 sequences, 15% to 20% seen once. Sequencing was performed on blood, either unsorted or a sorted T cell fraction (not recorded which). The receptors were sampled from a male donor aged 10 to 30 with ankylosing spondylitis or in good health (not recorded which). Each CDR3 is given with its conserved first and last residue. A D gene is named only where the DNA matches it firmly. For some rows the clone size is stated as once, few or many, or as a class when expanded; others skip it.

many TRBJ1-6 TRBV12-3/TRBV12-4 . TGTGCCAGCATGGGCAGAAATAATTCACCCCTCCACTTT CASMGRNNSPLHF
. TRBJ1-6 TRBV21-1 . TGTGCCAGCTTTGGGACAGTGAACAATTCACCCCTCCACTTT CASFGTVNNSPLHF
few TRBJ2-5 TRBV30 . TGTGCCTGGGGCCCGTACCAAGAGACCCAGTACTTC CAWGPYQETQYF
. TRBJ2-4 TRBV5-1 TRBD2 TGCGCCAGCAGCAACAACGGACTAGCGGGAGCCAAAAACATTCAGTACTTC CASSNNGLAGAKNIQYF
many TRBJ1-4 TRBV28 TRBD1 TGTGCCAGCAGTTTCTCAAAAGGAGGGGGCGGTGAAAAACTGTTTTTT CASSFSKGGGGEKLFF
few TRBJ2-7 TRBV20-1 . TGCAGTGCTAGAGCCTCCGGGACACACCCTTACGAGCAGTACTTC CSARASGTHPYEQYF
many TRBJ2-3 TRBV6-5 . TGTGCCAGCAGTTACTCGAGGGCCACAGATACGCAGTATTTT CASSYSRATDTQYF
many TRBJ1-6 TRBV20-1 . TGCAGTAGTGGGGGTGCCTATAATTCACCCCTCCACTTT CSSGGAYNSPLHF
few TRBJ2-7 TRBV30 . TGTGCCTGGGAACCAAACACGGTTTCGTACGAGCAGTACTTC CAWEPNTVSYEQYF
many TRBJ2-5 TRBV20-1 . TGCAGCCATCAGGGGACTCAAGAGACCCAGTACTTC CSHQGTQETQYF
many TRBJ2-1 TRBV29-1 . TGCAGCGCCATAGTAATCAATGAGCAGTTCTTC CSAIVINEQFF
few TRBJ2-7 TRBV20-1 . TGCAGTGCGCGACAGAGGGACTCCTACGAGCAGTACTTC CSARQRDSYEQYF
few TRBJ2-2 TRBV12-3/TRBV12-4 . TGTGCCAGCAGGTTGACGTACACCGGGGAGCTGTTTTTT CASRLTYTGELFF
few TRBJ2-1 TRBV29-1 . TGCAGCGTTGGACGGAACAATGAGCAGTTCTTC CSVGRNNEQFF
many TRBJ2-3 TRBV24-1 . TGTGCCACCAGTGATCTGACCGGGACTAGCACAGATACGCAGTATTTT CATSDLTGTSTDTQYF
. TRBJ1-1 TRBV29-1 . TGCAGCGTTGCCGGGATTTTGGGTACTGAAGCTTTCTTT CSVAGILGTEAFF